The rows below give T cell receptor beta chains drawn from one sample of a study of shared clonotypes between healthy human individuals. The data were produced by immunoSEQ multiplex PCR, yet TCRdb's version contains in-frame clones alone and is incomplete. The sample shows more than 850,000 clones, about 80% of them seen only once. The sequencing sample was made of memory CD4+ T cells from PBMCs. These receptors were taken from a man between 18 and 29 years old in good health. Some clones in this sample may be carry-over from other donors' samples. CDR3s include the opening cysteine and the closing phenylalanine or tryptophan. The D gene is left open where the match is weak. A row's size may be missing; if present it is once, few, many or a size class.

D gene: TRBD1
V gene: TRBV19
clone size: once
J gene: TRBJ1-2
CDR3 DNA: TGTGCCAGTAGTATAGACCTAGGGGGCGGCTACACCTTC
CDR3 protein: CASSIDLGGGYTF

D gene: TRBD2
V gene: TRBV9
clone size: .
J gene: TRBJ2-5
CDR3 DNA: TGTGCCAGCAGCCCCCGACTAGCTCTTCAAGAGACCCAGTACTTC
CDR3 protein: CASSPRLALQETQYF

D gene: .
V gene: TRBV11-2
clone size: .
J gene: TRBJ1-1
CDR3 DNA: TGTGCCAGCAGCTTAGTGTCAGCTCTTCGTGAAGCTTTCTTT
CDR3 protein: CASSLVSALREAFF

D gene: .
V gene: TRBV10-3
clone size: .
J gene: TRBJ2-1
CDR3 DNA: TGTGCCATCAGACCCGGGACTCAGTCAAACAATGAGCAGTTCTTC
CDR3 protein: CAIRPGTQSNNEQFF

D gene: TRBD2
V gene: TRBV5-6
clone size: .
J gene: TRBJ2-3
CDR3 DNA: TGTGCCAGCAGCTTCCGACTAGCGGGAGCTGGAAGCACAGATACGCAGTATTTT
CDR3 protein: CASSFRLAGAGSTDTQYF

D gene: .
V gene: TRBV6-1
clone size: .
J gene: TRBJ1-5
CDR3 DNA: TGTGCCAGCAGTGGCAGGGACGGGTGGAGCAATCAGCCCCAGCATTTT
CDR3 protein: CASSGRDGWSNQPQHF

D gene: .
V gene: TRBV5-1
clone size: .
J gene: TRBJ2-7
CDR3 DNA: TGCGCCAGCAGCTTGGACCCGACAGGTTCCTACGAGCAGTACTTC
CDR3 protein: CASSLDPTGSYEQYF

D gene: TRBD1
V gene: TRBV19
clone size: .
J gene: TRBJ1-1
CDR3 DNA: TGTGCCAGTATGGGGGGGACAGGGGTGCTAGAAAACACTGAAGCTTTCTTT
CDR3 protein: CASMGGTGVLENTEAFF

D gene: TRBD1
V gene: TRBV27
clone size: .
J gene: TRBJ1-5
CDR3 DNA: TGTGCCAGCAGCCCCGGGGACAGTGGGATGAACGGTCAGCCCCAGCATTTT
CDR3 protein: CASSPGDSGMNGQPQHF

D gene: TRBD2
V gene: TRBV5-4
clone size: .
J gene: TRBJ2-3
CDR3 DNA: TGTGCCAGCAGCTCGGGACTAGCGGGAGAGTCTGCTACGCAGTATTTT
CDR3 protein: CASSSGLAGESATQYF

D gene: .
V gene: TRBV10-3
clone size: .
J gene: TRBJ1-1
CDR3 DNA: TGTGCCATCAGTGAGAATAAGGAGAGCACTGAAGCTTTCTTT
CDR3 protein: CAISENKESTEAFF

D gene: .
V gene: TRBV7-9
clone size: .
J gene: TRBJ1-1
CDR3 DNA: TGTGCCAGCAGCTTAGAAGGGGGACGGAACACTGAAGCTTTCTTT
CDR3 protein: CASSLEGGRNTEAFF